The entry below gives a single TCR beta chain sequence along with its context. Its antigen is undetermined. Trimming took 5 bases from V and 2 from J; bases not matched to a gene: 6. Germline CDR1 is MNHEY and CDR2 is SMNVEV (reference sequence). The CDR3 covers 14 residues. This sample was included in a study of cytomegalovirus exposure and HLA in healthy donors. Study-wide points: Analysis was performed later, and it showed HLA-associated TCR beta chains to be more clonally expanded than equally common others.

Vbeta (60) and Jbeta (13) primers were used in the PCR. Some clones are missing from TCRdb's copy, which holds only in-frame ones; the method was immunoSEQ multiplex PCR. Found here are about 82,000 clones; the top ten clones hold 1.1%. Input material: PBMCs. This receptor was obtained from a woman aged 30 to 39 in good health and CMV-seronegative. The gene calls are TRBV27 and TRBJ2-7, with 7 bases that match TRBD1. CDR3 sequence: CASSLSGQPYEQYF. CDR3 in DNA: TGTGCCAGCAGTCTGTCGGGACAGCCCTACGAGCAGTACTTC.